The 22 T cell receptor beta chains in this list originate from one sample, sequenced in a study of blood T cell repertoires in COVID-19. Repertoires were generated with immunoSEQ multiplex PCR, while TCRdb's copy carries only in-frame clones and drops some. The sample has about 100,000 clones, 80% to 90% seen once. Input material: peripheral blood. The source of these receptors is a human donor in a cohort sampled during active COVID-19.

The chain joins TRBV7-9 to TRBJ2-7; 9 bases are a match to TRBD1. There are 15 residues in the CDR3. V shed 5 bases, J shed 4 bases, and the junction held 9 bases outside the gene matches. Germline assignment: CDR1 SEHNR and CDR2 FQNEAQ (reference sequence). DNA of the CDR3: TGTGCCAGCAGCGATAGAGACAGGGGGGGTTACGAGCAGTACTTC. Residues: CASSDRDRGGYEQYF. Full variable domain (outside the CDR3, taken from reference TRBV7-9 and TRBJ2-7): DTGVSQNPRHKITKRGQNVTFRCDPISEHNRLYWYRQTLGQGPEFLTYFQNEAQLEKSRLLSDRFSAERPKGSFSTLEIQRTEQGDSAMYLCASSDRDRGGYEQYFGPGTRLTVT.

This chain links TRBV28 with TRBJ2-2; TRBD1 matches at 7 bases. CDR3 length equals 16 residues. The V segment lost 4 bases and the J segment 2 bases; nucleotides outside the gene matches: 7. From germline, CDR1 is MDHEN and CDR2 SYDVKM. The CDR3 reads CASSYSDRANTGELFF. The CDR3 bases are TGTGCCAGCAGTTATAGCGACAGGGCAAACACCGGGGAGCTGTTTTTT.

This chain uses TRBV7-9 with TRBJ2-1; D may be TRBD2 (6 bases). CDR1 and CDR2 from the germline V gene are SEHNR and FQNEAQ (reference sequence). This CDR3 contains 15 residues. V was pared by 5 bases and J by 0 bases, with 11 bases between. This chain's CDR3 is CASSVLEGSYNEQFF. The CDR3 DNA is TGTGCCAGCAGCGTTCTGGAGGGCTCCTACAATGAGCAGTTCTTC.

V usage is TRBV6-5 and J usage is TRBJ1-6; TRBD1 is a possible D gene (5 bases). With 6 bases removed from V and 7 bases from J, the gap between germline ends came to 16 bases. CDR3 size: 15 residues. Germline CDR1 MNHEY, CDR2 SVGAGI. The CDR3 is CASSSSGGVNSPLHF. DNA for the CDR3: TGTGCCAGCAGCTCCTCCGGGGGGGTAAATTCACCCCTCCACTTT.

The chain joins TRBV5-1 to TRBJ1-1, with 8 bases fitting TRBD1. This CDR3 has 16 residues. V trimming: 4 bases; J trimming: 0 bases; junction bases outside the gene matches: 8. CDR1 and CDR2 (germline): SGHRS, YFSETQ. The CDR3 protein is CASSPDRDNMNTEAFF. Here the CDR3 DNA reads TGCGCCAGCAGCCCGGACAGGGACAACATGAACACTGAAGCTTTCTTT.

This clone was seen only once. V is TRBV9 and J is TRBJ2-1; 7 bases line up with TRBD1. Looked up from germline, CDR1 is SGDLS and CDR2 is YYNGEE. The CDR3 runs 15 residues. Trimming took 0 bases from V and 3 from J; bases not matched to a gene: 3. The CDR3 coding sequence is TGTGCCAGCAGCGTAGACAGGGGAAGCTACAATGAGCAGTTCTTC. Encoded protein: CASSVDRGSYNEQFF.

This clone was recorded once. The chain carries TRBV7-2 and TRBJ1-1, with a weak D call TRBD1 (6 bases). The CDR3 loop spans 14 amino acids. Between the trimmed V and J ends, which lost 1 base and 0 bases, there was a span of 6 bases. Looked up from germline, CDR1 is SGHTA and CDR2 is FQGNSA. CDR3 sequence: CASSLGTVNTEAFF. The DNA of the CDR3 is TGTGCCAGCAGCTTAGGGACAGTGAACACTGAAGCTTTCTTT.

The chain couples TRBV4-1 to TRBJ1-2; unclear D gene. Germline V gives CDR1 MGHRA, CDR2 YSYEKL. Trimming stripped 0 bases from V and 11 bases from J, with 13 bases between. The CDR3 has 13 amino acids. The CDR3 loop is CASSQDLLLRYTF. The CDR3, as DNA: TGCGCCAGCAGCCAAGATTTATTACTTCGTTACACCTTC.

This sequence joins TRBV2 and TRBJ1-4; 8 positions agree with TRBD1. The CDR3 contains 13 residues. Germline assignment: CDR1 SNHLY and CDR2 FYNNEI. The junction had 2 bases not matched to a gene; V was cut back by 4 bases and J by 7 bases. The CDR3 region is CASSVTGGEKLFF. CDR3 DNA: TGTGCCAGCAGTGTCACAGGGGGTGAAAAACTGTTTTTT. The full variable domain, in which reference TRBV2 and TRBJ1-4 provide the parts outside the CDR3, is EPEVTQTPSHQVTQMGQEVILRCVPISNHLYFYWYRQILGQKVEFLVSFYNNEISEKSEIFDDQFSVERPDGSNFTLKIRSTKLEDSAMYFCASSVTGGEKLFFGSGTQLSVL.

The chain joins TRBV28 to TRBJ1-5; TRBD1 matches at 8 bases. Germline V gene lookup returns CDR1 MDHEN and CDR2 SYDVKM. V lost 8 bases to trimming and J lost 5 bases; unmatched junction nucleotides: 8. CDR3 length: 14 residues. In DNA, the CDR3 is TGTGCCAGCGGAACAGGGGGTCTCGATCAGCCCCAGCATTTT. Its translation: CASGTGGLDQPQHF.

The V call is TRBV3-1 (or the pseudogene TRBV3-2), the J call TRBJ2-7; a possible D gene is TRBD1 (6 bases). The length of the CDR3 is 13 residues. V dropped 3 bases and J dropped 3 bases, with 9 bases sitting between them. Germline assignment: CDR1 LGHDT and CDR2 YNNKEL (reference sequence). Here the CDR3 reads CASSQLRGYEQYF. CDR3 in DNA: TGTGCCAGCAGCCAGCTCAGGGGCTACGAGCAGTACTTC.

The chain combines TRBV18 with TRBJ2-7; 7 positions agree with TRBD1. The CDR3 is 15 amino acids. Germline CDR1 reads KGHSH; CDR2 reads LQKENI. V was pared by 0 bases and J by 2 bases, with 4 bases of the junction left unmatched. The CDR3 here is CASSPPNQGAYEQYF. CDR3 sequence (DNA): TGTGCCAGCTCACCACCGAATCAGGGGGCCTACGAGCAGTACTTC. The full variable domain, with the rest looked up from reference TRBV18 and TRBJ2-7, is NAGVMQNPRHLVRRRGQEARLRCSPMKGHSHVYWYRQLPEEGLKFMVYLQKENIIDESGMPKERFSAEFPKEGPSILRIQQVVRGDSAAYFCASSPPNQGAYEQYFGPGTRLTVT.

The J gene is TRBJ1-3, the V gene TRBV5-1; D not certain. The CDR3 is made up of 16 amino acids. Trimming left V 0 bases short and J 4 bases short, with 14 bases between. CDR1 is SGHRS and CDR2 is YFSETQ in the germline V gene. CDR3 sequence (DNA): TGCGCCAGCAGCTTGGAGTTGCAGGCGTTCGGAAACACCATATATTTT. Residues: CASSLELQAFGNTIYF.

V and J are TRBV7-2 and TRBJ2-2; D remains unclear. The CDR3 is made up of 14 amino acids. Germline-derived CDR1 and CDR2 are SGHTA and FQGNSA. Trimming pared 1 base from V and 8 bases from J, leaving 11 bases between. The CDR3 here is CASSLDPVAGELFF. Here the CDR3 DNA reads TGTGCCAGCAGCTTAGATCCAGTGGCTGGGGAGCTGTTTTTT. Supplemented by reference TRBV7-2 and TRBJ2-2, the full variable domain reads GAGVSQSPSNKVTEKGKDVELRCDPISGHTALYWYRQSLGQGLEFLIYFQGNSAPDKSGLPSDRFSAERTGGSVSTLTIQRTQQEDSAVYLCASSLDPVAGELFFGEGSRLTVL.

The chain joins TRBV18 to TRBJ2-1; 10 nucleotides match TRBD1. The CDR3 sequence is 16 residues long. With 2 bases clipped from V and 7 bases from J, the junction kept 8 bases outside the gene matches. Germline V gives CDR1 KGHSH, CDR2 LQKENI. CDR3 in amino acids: CASSPMRQGAQNEQFF. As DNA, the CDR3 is TGTGCCAGCTCACCAATGAGACAGGGGGCGCAGAATGAGCAGTTCTTC.

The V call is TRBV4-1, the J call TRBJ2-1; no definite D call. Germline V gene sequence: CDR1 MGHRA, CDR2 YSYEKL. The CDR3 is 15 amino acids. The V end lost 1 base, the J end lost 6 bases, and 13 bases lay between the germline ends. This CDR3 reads CASSQVGVSPNEQFF. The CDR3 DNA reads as TGCGCCAGCAGCCAAGTCGGAGTGAGCCCCAATGAGCAGTTCTTC.

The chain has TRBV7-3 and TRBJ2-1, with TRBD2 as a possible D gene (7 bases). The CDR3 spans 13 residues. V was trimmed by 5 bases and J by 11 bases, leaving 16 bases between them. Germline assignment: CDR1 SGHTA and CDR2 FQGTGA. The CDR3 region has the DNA TGTGCCAGCAGCGAGGGAGGGGGGACAAAGCAGTTCTTC. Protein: CASSEGGGTKQFF.

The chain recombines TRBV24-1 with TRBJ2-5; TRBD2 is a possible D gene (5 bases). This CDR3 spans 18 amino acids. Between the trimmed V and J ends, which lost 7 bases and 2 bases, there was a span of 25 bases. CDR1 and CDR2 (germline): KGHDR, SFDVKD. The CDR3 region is CATSGEVGPGLGQETQYF. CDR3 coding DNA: TGTGCCACCAGCGGGGAAGTAGGACCGGGCCTGGGGCAAGAGACCCAGTACTTC.

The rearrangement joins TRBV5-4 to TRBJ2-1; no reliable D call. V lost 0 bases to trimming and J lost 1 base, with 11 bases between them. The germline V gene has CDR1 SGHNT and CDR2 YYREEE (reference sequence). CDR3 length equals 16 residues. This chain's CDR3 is CASSLGGGRSYNEQFF. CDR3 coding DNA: TGTGCCAGCAGCTTGGGCGGCGGCCGATCCTACAATGAGCAGTTCTTC. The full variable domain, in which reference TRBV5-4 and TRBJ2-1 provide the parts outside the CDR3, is ETGVTQSPTHLIKTRGQQVTLRCSSQSGHNTVSWYQQALGQGPQFIFQYYREEENGRGNFPPRFSGLQFPNYSSELNVNALELDDSALYLCASSLGGGRSYNEQFFGPGTRLTVL.

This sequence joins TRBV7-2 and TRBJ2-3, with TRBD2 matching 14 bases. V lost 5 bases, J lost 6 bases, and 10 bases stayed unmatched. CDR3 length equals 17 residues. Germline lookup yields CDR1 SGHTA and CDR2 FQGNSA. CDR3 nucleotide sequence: TGTGCCAGCAGCCAACAACGACTAGCGGGAGGGCCCGATACGCAGTATTTT. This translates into CASSQQRLAGGPDTQYF.

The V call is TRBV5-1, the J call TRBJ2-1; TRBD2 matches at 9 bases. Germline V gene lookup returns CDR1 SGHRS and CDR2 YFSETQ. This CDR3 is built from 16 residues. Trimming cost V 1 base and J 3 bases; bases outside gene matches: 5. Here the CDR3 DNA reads TGCGCCAGCAGCTTGAGACTAGCGGCCCGCTACAATGAGCAGTTCTTC. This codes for CASSLRLAARYNEQFF.

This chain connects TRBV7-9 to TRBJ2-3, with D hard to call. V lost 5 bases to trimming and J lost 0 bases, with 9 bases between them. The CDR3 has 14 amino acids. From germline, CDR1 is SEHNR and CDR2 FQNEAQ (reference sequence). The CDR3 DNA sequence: TGTGCCAGCAGCCGAATAGCTAGCACAGATACGCAGTATTTT. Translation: CASSRIASTDTQYF.